This is a list of T cell receptor beta chains from one sample in a study of T cell responses to AZD1222 COVID-19 vaccine. The assay was immunoSEQ multiplex PCR, and TCRdb's table has in-frame clones only and misses some. Among 150,000 to 200,000 clones listed, over 90% were seen once. The material was peripheral blood, obtained on day 0 of AZD1222 vaccination. The origin of the receptors is an adult in good health. Each CDR3 is given with its conserved first and last residue. Fields, in order: clone size, V gene, J gene, D gene, CDR3 DNA, CDR3 protein. A D gene is named only where the DNA matches it firmly. Rows may omit the clone size; those that give it use once, few, many or a size class.

.,TRBV18,TRBJ1-1,.,TGTGCCAGCTCACCAATAAAGGACACTGAAGCTTTCTTT,CASSPIKDTEAFF
.,TRBV10-3,TRBJ2-2,TRBD1,TGTGCCATCAGGACCGGGACAGGGGGCAGCGGGGAGCTGTTTTTT,CAIRTGTGGSGELFF
.,TRBV12-3/TRBV12-4,TRBJ1-1,.,TGTGCCAGCAGTGACAGGCCGAACACTGAAGCTTTCTTT,CASSDRPNTEAFF
.,TRBV30,TRBJ1-4,.,TGTGCCTGGAGCTTAATAACGGGGGGGAGTAATGAAAAACTGTTTTTT,CAWSLITGGSNEKLFF
.,TRBV5-4,TRBJ1-1,TRBD1,TGTGCCAGCAGCTCGGACAGGTCGAGCACTGAAGCTTTCTTT,CASSSDRSSTEAFF
.,TRBV6-1,TRBJ2-7,TRBD2,TGTGCCAGCAGTGGATACGGGACTAGCGGGAAATACGAGCAGTACTTC,CASSGYGTSGKYEQYF
.,TRBV3-1/TRBV3-2,TRBJ1-6,.,TGTGCCAGCAGCCAATCCCCGGGCTCCTATAATTCACCCCTCCACTTT,CASSQSPGSYNSPLHF
once,TRBV6-1,TRBJ2-7,TRBD1,TGTGCCAGCAGTGAAGACGGACAGGGCCCACGGCAGTACTTC,CASSEDGQGPRQYF
.,TRBV9,TRBJ2-7,.,TGTGCCAGCAGCGTAGGTACGGGGGCGGACGAGCAGTACTTC,CASSVGTGADEQYF
.,TRBV5-1,TRBJ1-1,TRBD1,TGCGCCAGCAGCGCTACAGGGGTACCTGAAGCTTTCTTT,CASSATGVPEAFF
.,TRBV28,TRBJ2-7,TRBD2,TGTGCCAGCAGTCTAGCGGGACCCTCCTACGAGCAGTACTTC,CASSLAGPSYEQYF
once,TRBV5-4,TRBJ2-7,TRBD1,TGTGCCAGCAGCTCCCCCGGGACAGGAGCCTACGAGCAGTACTTC,CASSSPGTGAYEQYF
.,TRBV13,TRBJ1-1,.,TGTGCCAGCAGCTTAATCCTCGCCGCGAACACTGAAGCTTTCTTT,CASSLILAANTEAFF
once,TRBV12-3/TRBV12-4,TRBJ1-5,.,TGTGCCAGCAATCGAGGGGTCAATCAGCCCCAGCATTTT,CASNRGVNQPQHF
once,TRBV11-2,TRBJ2-5,.,TGTGCCAGCAGCTTAGGTGTTGTTTATCGGTCCTCAAAAGAGACCCAGTACTTC,CASSLGVVYRSSKETQYF
.,TRBV19,TRBJ2-7,.,TGTGCCAGTAGTCCCGCGACGGGTGGTGTGGAGCAGTACTTC,CASSPATGGVEQYF
.,TRBV21-1,TRBJ2-2,.,TGTGCCAGCGAAATAGGCCTAGCGGGAGAGCGGGGGCCGAACACCGGGGAGCTGTTTTTT,CASEIGLAGERGPNTGELFF
.,TRBV19,TRBJ2-1,TRBD2,TGTGCCAGTAGTGGACTAGCCTACAATGAGCAGTTCTTC,CASSGLAYNEQFF
.,TRBV15,TRBJ1-2,.,TGTGCCACCAGCAGATTTGACCAGGGCCCTAGTGGCTACACCTTC,CATSRFDQGPSGYTF
.,TRBV9,TRBJ2-3,TRBD1,TGTGCCAGCAGCGTAGGTGCGGGACAGGGAGGCACAGATACGCAGTATTTT,CASSVGAGQGGTDTQYF
.,TRBV19,TRBJ1-1,.,TGTGCCAGTAGTATTCTCGGAGGGGTGGGGACTGAAGCTTTCTTT,CASSILGGVGTEAFF
.,TRBV5-1,TRBJ2-1,.,TGCGCCAGCAGCTTTGAAGACAACACCTACAATGAGCAGTTCTTC,CASSFEDNTYNEQFF
.,TRBV7-9,TRBJ1-4,.,TGTGCCAGTAAACGGGGCCAGGCTCCTAATGAAAAACTGTTTTTT,CASKRGQAPNEKLFF
few,TRBV2,TRBJ1-3,.,TGTGCCAGCAGTGCCTCCAGCTCTGGAAACACCATATATTTT,CASSASSSGNTIYF
once,TRBV19,TRBJ1-6,TRBD1,TGTGCCAGTAGTAAGGGACAGGGGAATAATTCACCCCTCCACTTT,CASSKGQGNNSPLHF
few,TRBV12-5,TRBJ2-2,TRBD2,TGTGCTAGTGGTTTGGGCGCCGGACTAGCGGGGAGCACCGGGGAGCTGTTTTTT,CASGLGAGLAGSTGELFF
.,TRBV2,TRBJ1-2,TRBD1,TGTGCCAGCAATCGGGACAGTAACTATGGCTACACCTTC,CASNRDSNYGYTF
once,TRBV21-1,TRBJ2-2,.,TGTGCCAGCAGCCACCCCCGGACGAGCACCGGGGAGCTGTTTTTT,CASSHPRTSTGELFF
.,TRBV7-9,TRBJ2-3,TRBD2,TGTGCCAGCAGCTTAGCGCTGCGGGGGGCTGGAGATACGCAGTATTTT,CASSLALRGAGDTQYF
.,TRBV6-5,TRBJ2-2,.,TGTGCCAGCAGTAGAACCTCACAGGGGAGGGGGGAGCTGTTTTTT,CASSRTSQGRGELFF
.,TRBV28,TRBJ1-2,TRBD1,TGTGCCACCCCAGGGGGAGGGCTCTATGGCTACACCTTC,CATPGGGLYGYTF
.,TRBV2,TRBJ2-2,TRBD2,TGTGCCAGCAGTGACGGGACTACGAACACCGGGGAGCTGTTTTTT,CASSDGTTNTGELFF
.,TRBV27,TRBJ2-7,TRBD1,TGTGCCAGCAGTTTATACAGGGGCTCCTACGAGCAGTACTTC,CASSLYRGSYEQYF
.,TRBV2,TRBJ1-5,.,TGTGCCAGCACCAGGGACGCAACGAGTGGCAATCAGCCCCAGCATTTT,CASTRDATSGNQPQHF